These T cell receptor beta chains were read from a single sample in a study of blood T cell repertoires in COVID-19. The repertoire was sequenced with immunoSEQ multiplex PCR; TCRdb's copy has only in-frame clones and lacks some. The data show a few hundred thousand clones, approximately 84% seen once. The sequencing input was peripheral blood. The receptors were sampled from a man aged 40-50 years with active or convalescent COVID-19. Each CDR3 is given with its conserved first and last residue. Each record gives: D gene, clone size, V gene, J gene, CDR3 DNA, CDR3 protein. D genes are given only for firm matches. Where a row states a size, it is once, few, many or the class of an expanded clone; other rows omit it.

d_call: TRBD1
clone_size: -
v_call: TRBV10-3
j_call: TRBJ2-7
cdr3_nt: TGTGCCACTGGACAGGTCTACGAGCAGTACTTC
cdr3_aa: CATGQVYEQYF

d_call: TRBD1
clone_size: -
v_call: TRBV18
j_call: TRBJ1-2
cdr3_nt: TGTGCCAGCTCACCGCCGGGGGGGACAGGGGCGGCCTATGGCTACACCTTC
cdr3_aa: CASSPPGGTGAAYGYTF

d_call: -
clone_size: once
v_call: TRBV7-3
j_call: TRBJ2-2
cdr3_nt: TGTGCCAGCAGCTTAGGTGGAGGGTTACACGCCGGGGAGCTGTTTTTT
cdr3_aa: CASSLGGGLHAGELFF

d_call: -
clone_size: -
v_call: TRBV13
j_call: TRBJ1-3
cdr3_nt: TGTGCCAGCAGCTTTGCCCAGGTCTCTGGAAACACCATATATTTT
cdr3_aa: CASSFAQVSGNTIYF

d_call: -
clone_size: -
v_call: TRBV5-4
j_call: TRBJ2-1
cdr3_nt: TGTGCCAGCAGCTCTCGAGGGGGGGTTGAGCAGTTCTTC
cdr3_aa: CASSSRGGVEQFF

d_call: TRBD1
clone_size: -
v_call: TRBV30
j_call: TRBJ2-7
cdr3_nt: TGTGCCTGGAGTACAAAACCGGGACAGTCAATCTCCTACGAGCAGTACTTC
cdr3_aa: CAWSTKPGQSISYEQYF

d_call: TRBD1
clone_size: -
v_call: TRBV10-1
j_call: TRBJ1-3
cdr3_nt: TGCGCCAGCACCCCGGGACAGGGGAAAAACACCATATATTTT
cdr3_aa: CASTPGQGKNTIYF

d_call: TRBD1
clone_size: -
v_call: TRBV6-5
j_call: TRBJ1-1
cdr3_nt: TGTGCCAGCAGTTACCCGACAGGGGAAAGTGCTGAAGCTTTCTTT
cdr3_aa: CASSYPTGESAEAFF

d_call: -
clone_size: many
v_call: TRBV12-5
j_call: TRBJ1-6
cdr3_nt: TGTGCTAGTGGTAAAGGACAGAGCTCCTATAATTCACCCCTCCACTTT
cdr3_aa: CASGKGQSSYNSPLHF

d_call: -
clone_size: -
v_call: TRBV5-1
j_call: TRBJ1-5
cdr3_nt: TGCGCCAGCAGCTTGGTAGGGGGAACTCAGCCCCAGCATTTT
cdr3_aa: CASSLVGGTQPQHF

d_call: TRBD1
clone_size: -
v_call: TRBV30
j_call: TRBJ2-7
cdr3_nt: TGTGCCTGGAGTCCAGGGGGCGTCTACGAGCAGTACTTC
cdr3_aa: CAWSPGGVYEQYF

d_call: -
clone_size: -
v_call: TRBV19
j_call: TRBJ2-5
cdr3_nt: TGTGCCAGTAGTGTGGGGACAAGCAAAGAGACCCAGTACTTC
cdr3_aa: CASSVGTSKETQYF

d_call: TRBD1
clone_size: -
v_call: TRBV24-1
j_call: TRBJ1-3
cdr3_nt: TGTGCCACCAGTGTCCTGCGGACAGGGGGAAACACCATATATTTT
cdr3_aa: CATSVLRTGGNTIYF

d_call: -
clone_size: -
v_call: TRBV7-9
j_call: TRBJ1-5
cdr3_nt: TGTGCCAGCAGCCGCGGGATGGGGGATCGGCCCCAGCATTTT
cdr3_aa: CASSRGMGDRPQHF

d_call: -
clone_size: -
v_call: TRBV20-1
j_call: TRBJ2-3
cdr3_nt: TGCAGTGCTAGTATACTACGAGATACGCAGTATTTT
cdr3_aa: CSASILRDTQYF

d_call: -
clone_size: -
v_call: TRBV7-3
j_call: TRBJ1-1
cdr3_nt: TGTGCCAGCAGCACCAGCCCGGGAGGAGACGCTTTCTTT
cdr3_aa: CASSTSPGGDAFF